These 15 T cell receptor beta chains were all obtained from the same sample, sequenced in a study of identical twins. In TCRdb, the 5' RACE reads were re-called with MiXCR into one record per CDR3 protein. The data hold a few hundred thousand distinct CDR3 sequences, with more than 6.5% observed a single time. The same sample was also studied in work on yellow fever vaccine responses in identical twins.

Sequencing was carried out using memory (CD45RO+) T cells sorted from blood. The receptors stem from a woman in her late teens or twenties in good health.

This clonotype has just a few counts. This chain connects TRBV5-1 to TRBJ2-1; the D gene is possibly TRBD2 (5 bases). V was cut by 3 bases and J by 7 bases, with 17 bases left in between. This CDR3 spans 15 amino acids. The germline CDR1 and CDR2 sequences are SGHRS and YFSETQ. The CDR3 region has the DNA TGCGCCAGCAGCTCCTTAACGAGCGGTGGGAATGAGCAGTTCTTC. Translated: CASSSLTSGGNEQFF.

The gene calls are TRBV28 and TRBJ2-7; 9 bases map to TRBD1. CDR1 MDHEN and CDR2 SYDVKM come from the germline V gene. The CDR3 totals 14 residues. After removal of 7 bases from V and 3 bases from J, the junction contained 7 bases not matched to a gene. CDR3 loop: CASKWRDRDYEQYF. CDR3 nucleotides: TGTGCCAGCAAATGGAGGGACAGGGACTACGAGCAGTACTTC.

This clonotype was detected a few times. The chain employs TRBV5-1 and TRBJ2-5; D gene uncertain. Trimming cost V 0 bases and J 4 bases, with 7 bases left between them. Looked up from germline, CDR1 is SGHRS and CDR2 is YFSETQ. CDR3 length equals 13 residues. The CDR3 DNA reads as TGCGCCAGCAGCTTGGACGGAGTAGAGACCCAGTACTTC. This encodes CASSLDGVETQYF.

The chain uses TRBV5-5 and TRBJ2-1, with 8 bases lining up with TRBD1. CDR1 is SGHKS and CDR2 is YYEKEE in the germline V gene (reference sequence). The CDR3 contains 15 residues. V lost 3 bases, J lost 14 bases, and 16 bases stayed unmatched. The CDR3 bases are TGTGCCAGCAGCTCGAACCTGGACAGGGATATTGGGAAGTTCTTC. As protein: CASSSNLDRDIGKFF.

The table lists this clonotype with many counts. The rearrangement links TRBV12-3 or TRBV12-4 to TRBJ2-3; D uncertain. The CDR3 extends over 11 amino acids. Trimming removed 4 bases at V and 2 bases at J, with 1 base between. The DNA of the CDR3 is TGTGCCAGCAGTTCCACAGATACGCAGTATTTT. This sequence encodes CASSSTDTQYF.

There are a few counts of this clonotype. This sequence joins TRBV7-2 and TRBJ2-1, with D unresolved. The CDR3 has 12 residues. Germline V gene data show CDR1 as SGHTA and CDR2 as FQGNSA. V was clipped by 6 bases and J by 12 bases, with 15 bases between them. CDR3 sequence (DNA): TGTGCCAGCAGTTCGTCGACGGCAGGGCAGTTCTTC. Translating it yields CASSSSTAGQFF.

The sample holds many counts of this clonotype. This chain joins TRBV5-1 and TRBJ2-3; D is unclear. Trimming left V 3 bases short and J 0 bases short, with 2 bases between. Germline assignment: CDR1 SGHRS and CDR2 YFSETQ. The CDR3 is 12 residues long. CDR3 nucleotides: TGCGCCAGCAGCTGGAGCACAGATACGCAGTATTTT. Translating gives CASSWSTDTQYF.

This clonotype was detected many times. The chain recombines TRBV3-1 with TRBJ2-3; the D is unclear. Germline CDR1 reads LGHDT; CDR2 reads YNNKEL (reference sequence). CDR3 length: 17 residues. The V gene lost 2 bases and the J gene lost 0 bases, with 15 bases spanning the gap. CDR3 sequence reads: CASSQSDKPTSTDTQYF. The DNA of the CDR3 is TGTGCCAGCAGCCAAAGCGACAAGCCTACTAGCACAGATACGCAGTATTTT.

This clonotype came up a few times. The chain uses TRBV19 and TRBJ2-1; D unclear. The germline V and J ends were trimmed by 1 base and 13 bases, with 20 bases remaining between them. CDR1 and CDR2 from the germline V gene are LNHDA and SQIVND (reference sequence). The CDR3 runs to 15 residues. DNA of the CDR3: TGTGCCAGTAGTATAGCGCAACCTGGGGTGTCGGGCCAGTTCTTC. Translation: CASSIAQPGVSGQFF.

This clonotype turned up a few times. The V call is TRBV5-1, the J call TRBJ2-3; 10 nucleotides align to TRBD1. J gave up 4 bases and V 4 bases, and 3 bases lay outside the gene matches. The V gene's germline CDR1 is SGHRS and CDR2 YFSETQ. The CDR3 sequence is 14 residues long. The CDR3 region is CASSGGTGADTQYF. For the CDR3, the DNA is TGCGCCAGCAGCGGCGGGACAGGGGCAGATACGCAGTATTTT.

This clonotype was seen a few times. This chain joins TRBV7-6 and TRBJ2-2, with 7 nucleotides matching TRBD1. V lost 4 bases and J lost 0; bases outside the gene matches: 8. CDR3 length equals 17 residues. CDR1 is SGHVS, CDR2 FNYEAQ, per germline. The chain's CDR3 is CASSSQPGQTNTGELFF. The DNA of the CDR3 is TGTGCCAGCAGCTCCCAACCGGGACAGACGAACACCGGGGAGCTGTTTTTT.

This clonotype was counted many times. The chain couples TRBV10-3 to TRBJ1-5; D unresolved. The CDR3 consists of 15 residues. Trimming stripped 3 bases from V and 0 bases from J, with 9 bases between. Germline V gene lookup returns CDR1 ENHRY and CDR2 SYGVKD. The CDR3 protein is CAISDGRYSNQPQHF. CDR3 nucleotide sequence: TGTGCCATCAGTGACGGCAGATATAGCAATCAGCCCCAGCATTTT.

CDR3 nucleotide sequence: TGTGCCAGCAGCCAGGATTGGACAGGGTATGGAAACACCATATATTTT. Residues: CASSQDWTGYGNTIYF. V usage is TRBV4-2 and J usage is TRBJ1-3; 8 nucleotides agree with TRBD1. Per germline, CDR1 LGHNA and CDR2 YNFKEQ. CDR3 length equals 16 residues. Trimming removed 3 bases from V and 3 bases from J; junction bases left unmatched: 7.

This clonotype occurred many times. The V call is TRBV2, the J call TRBJ2-3, with D unresolved. CDR3 length: 13 amino acids. CDR1 and CDR2 from the germline V gene are SNHLY and FYNNEI. V lost 2 bases and J 1 base, leaving 4 bases between the germline ends. The CDR3 DNA is TGTGCCAGCAGTGAAAGGGGCACAGATACGCAGTATTTT. Its translation is CASSERGTDTQYF.

A few counts support this clonotype. This chain joins TRBV5-5 and TRBJ1-2; a weak D match, TRBD1 (5 bases). Germline assignment: CDR1 SGHKS and CDR2 YYEKEE (reference sequence). Trimming stripped 2 bases from V and 8 bases from J, with 13 bases between. CDR3 size: 13 residues. The CDR3 DNA is TGTGCCAGCAGCTTTGGGGGTTTTGACGGCTACACCTTC. It specifies CASSFGGFDGYTF.